The table lists the clone carrying this TCR beta chain with many counts. No antigen is known for it. There were TCR beta CDR3 regions amplified from RNA transcripts. Using the HTBI primer set, a first-round RT-PCR was run on the TCR CDR3. TCRdb ran MiXCR on the multiplex PCR reads and lists one entry per CDR3 protein. The repertoire holds about 350,000 distinct CDR3 sequences, with roughly 18% as singletons. These data are taken from a study of T cells in Graves' hyperthyroidism and ophthalmopathy. About the research overall: Peripheral blood draws took place at initial diagnosis, ahead of any treatment. Findings and limits, study-wide: In the blood, most expanded thyroid clonotypes above 0.001 appeared as well. From stable hyperthyroidism, ophthalmopathy was separated by a 13 V-J model. Prediction of ophthalmopathy progression came a median roughly 6.7 months pre-onset.

The source of this sequence is a woman aged 40 to 50 with Graves' ophthalmopathy. Sequencing was carried out using blood.

The chain's CDR3 is CASSSRTALYGYTF. CDR3 bases: TGTGCCAGTAGTTCCCGGACAGCGCTCTATGGCTACACCTTC. The chain employs TRBV19 and TRBJ1-2; tentatively, D is TRBD1 (6 bases). CDR3 length: 14 amino acids. Per germline, CDR1 LNHDA and CDR2 SQIVND (reference sequence). Deletions cut 5 bases from V and 4 bases from J, with 14 bases between.